This TCR beta chain is from a study of cytomegalovirus exposure and HLA in healthy donors. The PCR made use of 60 Vbeta and 13 Jbeta primers. Assay: immunoSEQ multiplex PCR; the TCRdb copy retains only in-frame clones and omits some. The table lists under 200,000 clones, roughly four fifths of them singletons. The CDR3 runs 16 residues. With 4 bases removed from V and 2 bases from J, the gap between germline ends came to 16 bases. The germline V gene encodes CDR1 MNHNS and CDR2 SASEGT. The chain links TRBV6-1 to TRBJ2-3; TRBD2 might be the D (7 bases). Sequenced: PBMCs. This TCR derives from a man aged 50 to 60 in good health and CMV-seropositive. CDR3 in amino acids: CASSALGGLLTDTQYF. In DNA form, the CDR3 reads TGTGCCAGCAGTGCCCTGGGGGGGCTCCTCACAGATACGCAGTATTTT.